The rows below give T cell receptor beta chains drawn from one sample of a study of blood T cell repertoires in COVID-19. The data were produced by immunoSEQ multiplex PCR, yet TCRdb's version contains in-frame clones alone and is incomplete. This table holds about 160,000 clones, about 83% found once. The material sequenced was peripheral blood. Receptors were obtained from a woman aged 70 to 79 with COVID-19, enrolled during active disease. Each CDR3 is given with its conserved first and last residue. D genes are given only for firm matches. Only part of the rows carry a size: once, few, many, or a class if the clone is expanded.

D: NA; J: TRBJ1-6; size: NA; V: TRBV2; DNA: TGTGCCACCAACGCAGGTTTGAATTCACCCCTCCACTTT; CDR3: CATNAGLNSPLHF
D: TRBD1; J: TRBJ1-6; size: NA; V: TRBV4-1; DNA: TGCGCCAGCAGCCGAGACAGGGATTCACCCCTCCACTTT; CDR3: CASSRDRDSPLHF
D: NA; J: TRBJ1-3; size: NA; V: TRBV30; DNA: TGTGCCTGGAGTGGGGGGGAGACGGGAAACACCATATATTTT; CDR3: CAWSGGETGNTIYF
D: TRBD1; J: TRBJ2-2; size: NA; V: TRBV5-1; DNA: TGCGCCAGCAGCAGGGACAGGGCAGGCTCCGGGGAGCTGTTTTTT; CDR3: CASSRDRAGSGELFF
D: TRBD1; J: TRBJ1-2; size: NA; V: TRBV13; DNA: TGTGCCAGCAGCCCGCAAGGGGGCATCGACACCTTC; CDR3: CASSPQGGIDTF
D: TRBD1; J: TRBJ2-7; size: once; V: TRBV5-1; DNA: TGCGCCAGCAGCGCCGGTGAGACAGGGCTCTACGAGCAGTACTTC; CDR3: CASSAGETGLYEQYF
D: TRBD1; J: TRBJ1-2; size: NA; V: TRBV30; DNA: TGTGCCTGGACAGGGACAGGGGGAAACTATGGCTACACCTTC; CDR3: CAWTGTGGNYGYTF
D: TRBD2; J: TRBJ2-5; size: NA; V: TRBV11-3; DNA: TGTGCCAGCAGCTTAAGGATTGTAGCGGGTTTTCAAGAGACCCAGTACTTC; CDR3: CASSLRIVAGFQETQYF
D: TRBD1; J: TRBJ2-7; size: NA; V: TRBV2; DNA: TGTGCCAGCACCCTGACAGGGTTGGACGAGCAGTACTTC; CDR3: CASTLTGLDEQYF
D: TRBD2; J: TRBJ2-1; size: NA; V: TRBV4-1; DNA: TGCGCCAGCAGCCAGATCGGACTAGTCCCGTACGATGAGCAGTTCTTC; CDR3: CASSQIGLVPYDEQFF
D: NA; J: TRBJ1-1; size: NA; V: TRBV3-1/TRBV3-2; DNA: TGTGCCAGCAGCCAAGTACAGTCTTACACTGAAGCTTTCTTT; CDR3: CASSQVQSYTEAFF
D: NA; J: TRBJ2-2; size: once; V: TRBV11-2; DNA: TGTGCCAGCAGCTTTCGGAGATCCGCGAACACCGGGGAGCTGTTTTTT; CDR3: CASSFRRSANTGELFF
D: NA; J: TRBJ2-2; size: NA; V: TRBV18; DNA: TGTGCCAGCCCACACCCCGATCGGGGAGACACCGGGGAGCTGTTTTTT; CDR3: CASPHPDRGDTGELFF
D: TRBD1; J: TRBJ2-1; size: NA; V: TRBV28; DNA: TGTGCCAGCAGTTTGGGGTACAGGGGAAGCTACAATGAGCAGTTCTTC; CDR3: CASSLGYRGSYNEQFF
D: NA; J: TRBJ1-2; size: NA; V: TRBV21-1; DNA: TGTGCCAGCAGCATCAGACAGGGGAACTATGGCTACACCTTC; CDR3: CASSIRQGNYGYTF
D: NA; J: TRBJ1-1; size: NA; V: TRBV3-1/TRBV3-2; DNA: TGTGCCAGCCGAACTCCGGGGGACAACACTGAAGCTTTCTTT; CDR3: CASRTPGDNTEAFF
D: NA; J: TRBJ2-7; size: NA; V: TRBV18; DNA: TGTGCCAGCTCACCTGGTCCAGGGGCAACCTACGAGCAGTACTTC; CDR3: CASSPGPGATYEQYF
D: NA; J: TRBJ1-2; size: NA; V: TRBV28; DNA: TGTGCCAGCAGTTTAAACAGCTACTATGGCTACACCTTC; CDR3: CASSLNSYYGYTF
D: TRBD2; J: TRBJ2-3; size: NA; V: TRBV20-1; DNA: TGCAGTGCTAGTCAATCCGGGACTAGCTCCACAGATACGCAGTATTTT; CDR3: CSASQSGTSSTDTQYF
D: TRBD1; J: TRBJ1-4; size: NA; V: TRBV18; DNA: TGTGCCAGCTCACCACTTGGCGGGGGACAGGTGAATGAAAAACTGTTTTTT; CDR3: CASSPLGGGQVNEKLFF
D: NA; J: TRBJ2-7; size: NA; V: TRBV9; DNA: TGTGCCAGCAGCGTAGGTTTGGGGCCCTCCTACGAGCAGTACTTC; CDR3: CASSVGLGPSYEQYF
D: NA; J: TRBJ1-1; size: NA; V: TRBV5-5; DNA: TGTGCCAGCAGCAACAGGGTCGGCACTGAAGCTTTCTTT; CDR3: CASSNRVGTEAFF
D: TRBD2; J: TRBJ2-1; size: NA; V: TRBV30; DNA: TGTGCCTGGAGCAAAGGACTAGCTGACAATGAGCAGTTCTTC; CDR3: CAWSKGLADNEQFF
D: TRBD1; J: TRBJ1-4; size: NA; V: TRBV5-1; DNA: TGCGCCAGCAGCGATGACAGGGGTTACACTAATGAAAAACTGTTTTTT; CDR3: CASSDDRGYTNEKLFF
D: TRBD1; J: TRBJ2-5; size: once; V: TRBV30; DNA: TGTGCCTGGACCCACAGGGGCCCCCGGGAGACCCAGTACTTC; CDR3: CAWTHRGPRETQYF
D: NA; J: TRBJ2-1; size: NA; V: TRBV3-1/TRBV3-2; DNA: TGTGCCAGCAGCCAAGTCCGGGGAAATGAGCAGTTCTTC; CDR3: CASSQVRGNEQFF
D: TRBD1; J: TRBJ1-2; size: NA; V: TRBV18; DNA: TGTGCCAGCTCACTTCTTACGGGGCCCGGGACAGCTAACTATGGCTACACCTTC; CDR3: CASSLLTGPGTANYGYTF
D: TRBD2; J: TRBJ2-1; size: NA; V: TRBV28; DNA: TGTGCCAGCAGTTTTGCTAGCGGGGGGGCCGCTGAGCAGTTCTTC; CDR3: CASSFASGGAAEQFF
D: TRBD1; J: TRBJ1-5; size: NA; V: TRBV28; DNA: TGTGCCAGCAGTGCCCCCGGACAGGGCGGCAATCAGCCCCAGCATTTT; CDR3: CASSAPGQGGNQPQHF
D: NA; J: TRBJ2-5; size: NA; V: TRBV29-1; DNA: TGCAGCGTCCCGGAACTAACGTGGGAGACCCAGTACTTC; CDR3: CSVPELTWETQYF
D: TRBD1; J: TRBJ1-6; size: NA; V: TRBV18; DNA: TGTGCCAGCTCACCGGGACAGGGAAATTCACCCCTCCACTTT; CDR3: CASSPGQGNSPLHF
D: NA; J: TRBJ2-3; size: once; V: TRBV18; DNA: TGTGCCAGCTCACCCCTAAACCGGGGGGCCAGGGATACGCAGTATTTT; CDR3: CASSPLNRGARDTQYF
D: NA; J: TRBJ2-2; size: once; V: TRBV28; DNA: TGTGCCAGCAGTTTCAGGGGTGGGACCGGGGAGCTGTTTTTT; CDR3: CASSFRGGTGELFF
D: TRBD1; J: TRBJ1-5; size: NA; V: TRBV4-1; DNA: TGCGCCAGCAGCCGCCATGACAGGGTCCTTCAGCCCCAGCATTTT; CDR3: CASSRHDRVLQPQHF
D: TRBD2; J: TRBJ2-1; size: NA; V: TRBV28; DNA: TGTGCCAGCAGTTTTATATGGAGGACTAGCGGGGGGTCCATATCATACAATGAGCAGTTCTTC; CDR3: CASSFIWRTSGGSISYNEQFF
D: NA; J: TRBJ2-2; size: NA; V: TRBV5-1; DNA: TGCGCCAGCAGCTTGAGAGGGAGCGGCACCGGGGAGCTGTTTTTT; CDR3: CASSLRGSGTGELFF
D: TRBD1; J: TRBJ2-1; size: NA; V: TRBV4-1; DNA: TGCGCCAGCAGCCCGGGGGACAGGGGATTCGTGATGAATGCGGGTGAGCAGTTCTTC; CDR3: CASSPGDRGFVMNAGEQFF
D: TRBD1; J: TRBJ2-1; size: NA; V: TRBV2; DNA: TGTGCCAGCAGTGAGCTGGGACAGGGAGTCAATGAGCAGTTCTTC; CDR3: CASSELGQGVNEQFF
D: NA; J: TRBJ1-5; size: NA; V: TRBV6-1; DNA: TGTGCCAGCAGTGAAGGCAGATCCCTTAGCAATCAGCCCCAGCATTTT; CDR3: CASSEGRSLSNQPQHF
D: NA; J: TRBJ2-2; size: NA; V: TRBV27; DNA: TGTGCCAGCGACTCGGACGGGGGGCCCAACACCGGGGAGCTGTTTTTT; CDR3: CASDSDGGPNTGELFF
D: TRBD1; J: TRBJ1-1; size: once; V: TRBV7-8; DNA: TGTGCCAGCAGCCCTCGGGACAGGGGGAACACTGAAGCTTTCTTT; CDR3: CASSPRDRGNTEAFF
D: TRBD1; J: TRBJ1-4; size: NA; V: TRBV2; DNA: TGTGCCAGCAGGGAGGGCAGGGGGAATGAAAAACTGTTTTTT; CDR3: CASREGRGNEKLFF
D: NA; J: TRBJ2-3; size: NA; V: TRBV7-2; DNA: TGTGCCAGCAGCCAAAACGGGGGGCCGGATACGCAGTATTTT; CDR3: CASSQNGGPDTQYF
D: NA; J: TRBJ2-3; size: NA; V: TRBV5-1; DNA: TGCGCCAGCAGCTCACGGGACACCGTCACAGATACGCAGTATTTT; CDR3: CASSSRDTVTDTQYF
D: TRBD2; J: TRBJ2-3; size: once; V: TRBV2; DNA: TGTGCCAGCAGTATGGCGGGGGGGAGTGGTCATACGCAGTATTTT; CDR3: CASSMAGGSGHTQYF
D: NA; J: TRBJ2-2; size: NA; V: TRBV7-3; DNA: TGTGCCAGCAGCTTAAGGGGGGGCCAGAACACCGGGGAGCTGTTTTTT; CDR3: CASSLRGGQNTGELFF
D: TRBD1; J: TRBJ1-1; size: NA; V: TRBV5-1; DNA: TGCGCCAGCACCGGACAGGCGAACACTGAAGCTTTCTTT; CDR3: CASTGQANTEAFF